This is a list of T cell receptor beta chains from one sample in a study of blood T cells in healthy people across ages. TCRdb ran MiXCR on the 5' RACE reads and lists one entry per CDR3 protein. The table records about 1.5 million distinct CDR3 sequences, about 42% of them present only once. Sequenced sample: blood. These TCRs come from a young woman in good health. Each CDR3 is given with its conserved first and last residue. D genes are given only for firm matches. The size field is filled for only some rows; it gives once, few, many or a size class.

J: TRBJ2-1
D: TRBD2
V: TRBV29-1
size: .
CDR3: CSVEVGASGRSYNEQFF
DNA: TGCAGCGTTGAAGTGGGGGCTAGCGGGAGGTCCTACAATGAGCAGTTCTTC

J: TRBJ2-7
D: .
V: TRBV5-1
size: .
CDR3: CASSVAGTSRAYEQYF
DNA: TGCGCCAGCAGCGTGGCCGGGACTTCGAGGGCCTACGAGCAGTACTTC

J: TRBJ2-1
D: .
V: TRBV20-1
size: .
CDR3: CSAREYRNNEQFF
DNA: TGCAGTGCTAGAGAGTACAGAAACAATGAGCAGTTCTTC

J: TRBJ2-7
D: .
V: TRBV20-1
size: .
CDR3: CSARLQGYEQYF
DNA: TGCAGTGCTAGGTTACAGGGCTACGAGCAGTACTTC

J: TRBJ2-3
D: .
V: TRBV6-2/TRBV6-3
size: .
CDR3: CASSYRLWGGDTQYF
DNA: TGTGCCAGCAGTTACAGGCTCTGGGGCGGAGATACGCAGTATTTT

J: TRBJ2-7
D: .
V: TRBV11-2
size: few
CDR3: CASSLVASPYEQYF
DNA: TGTGCCAGCAGCTTAGTGGCCAGTCCCTACGAGCAGTACTTC

J: TRBJ1-1
D: .
V: TRBV7-9
size: .
CDR3: CASSLVVGQDTEAFF
DNA: TGTGCCAGCAGCTTAGTGGTAGGGCAGGACACTGAAGCTTTCTTT

J: TRBJ2-1
D: .
V: TRBV6-2/TRBV6-3
size: many
CDR3: CASSYSPHEQFF
DNA: TGTGCCAGCAGTTACTCCCCCCATGAGCAGTTCTTC

J: TRBJ1-6
D: .
V: TRBV20-1
size: .
CDR3: CSANDGVDSPLHF
DNA: TGCAGTGCTAATGACGGGGTGGATTCACCCCTCCACTTT

J: TRBJ2-1
D: TRBD2
V: TRBV28
size: few
CDR3: CASSLPGLADIYNEQFF
DNA: TGTGCCAGCAGTTTACCGGGACTAGCGGACATCTACAATGAGCAGTTCTTC

J: TRBJ2-3
D: TRBD1
V: TRBV4-3
size: .
CDR3: CASSQEVWTGTDTQYF
DNA: TGCGCCAGCAGCCAAGAGGTGTGGACAGGGACAGATACGCAGTATTTT

J: TRBJ2-5
D: .
V: TRBV28
size: .
CDR3: CASSPFRDQETQYF
DNA: TGTGCCAGCAGTCCATTCCGGGACCAAGAGACCCAGTACTTC

J: TRBJ2-7
D: TRBD1
V: TRBV6-6
size: once
CDR3: CASTPLGTGDYEQYF
DNA: TGTGCCAGCACTCCCCTGGGGACAGGCGACTACGAGCAGTACTTC

J: TRBJ2-7
D: .
V: TRBV4-3
size: few
CDR3: CASSQDLGGASYEQYF
DNA: TGCGCCAGCAGCCAAGATTTGGGGGGGGCCTCCTACGAGCAGTACTTC

J: TRBJ2-1
D: TRBD1
V: TRBV6-6
size: .
CDR3: CASSYFEGAPSYNEQFF
DNA: TGTGCCAGCAGTTACTTCGAGGGGGCACCCTCCTACAATGAGCAGTTCTTC